Sequencing of this TCR beta chain was carried out in a study of shared clonotypes between healthy human individuals. Produced via immunoSEQ multiplex PCR; TCRdb's table is partial and in-frame only. The top ten clones hold approximately 0.38% of a sample with fewer than 1.8 million clones, 97% to 99% of them seen once. In regard to this clone: Its antigen is currently unknown.

Points from the study as a whole: Compared with clonotypes that all four donors shared, non-shared clonotypes had lower generation probabilities. Few donors limited the genetic and exposure-history diversity represented.

The TCR originated in a man under 40 in good health. Sequencing was performed on naive CD4+ T cells sorted from blood. Regarding subset: CD45RA+ positively selected.

CDR3 DNA sequence: TGTGCCAGCAGCTTCGGGCGGAGCCGGTACAATGAGCAGTTCTTC. Translating it yields CASSFGRSRYNEQFF. The V call is TRBV11-2, the J call TRBJ2-1; D unresolved. Germline V gene lookup returns CDR1 SGHAT and CDR2 FQNNGV. The CDR3 totals 15 residues. The germline V and J ends were trimmed by 3 bases and 4 bases, with 13 bases remaining between them.